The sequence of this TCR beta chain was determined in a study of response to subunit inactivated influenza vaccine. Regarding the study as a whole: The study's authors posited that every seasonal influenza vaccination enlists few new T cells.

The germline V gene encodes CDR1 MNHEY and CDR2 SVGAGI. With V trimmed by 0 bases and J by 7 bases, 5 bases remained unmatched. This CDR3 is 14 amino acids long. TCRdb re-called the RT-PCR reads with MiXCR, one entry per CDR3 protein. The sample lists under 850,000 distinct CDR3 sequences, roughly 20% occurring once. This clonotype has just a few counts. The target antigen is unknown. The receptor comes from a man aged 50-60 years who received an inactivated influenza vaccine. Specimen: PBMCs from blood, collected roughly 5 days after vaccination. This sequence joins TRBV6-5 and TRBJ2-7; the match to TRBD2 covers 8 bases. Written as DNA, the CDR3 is TGTGCCAGCAGTTACTCAAGCGGGGGAGGAGAGCAGTACTTC. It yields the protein CASSYSSGGGEQYF.